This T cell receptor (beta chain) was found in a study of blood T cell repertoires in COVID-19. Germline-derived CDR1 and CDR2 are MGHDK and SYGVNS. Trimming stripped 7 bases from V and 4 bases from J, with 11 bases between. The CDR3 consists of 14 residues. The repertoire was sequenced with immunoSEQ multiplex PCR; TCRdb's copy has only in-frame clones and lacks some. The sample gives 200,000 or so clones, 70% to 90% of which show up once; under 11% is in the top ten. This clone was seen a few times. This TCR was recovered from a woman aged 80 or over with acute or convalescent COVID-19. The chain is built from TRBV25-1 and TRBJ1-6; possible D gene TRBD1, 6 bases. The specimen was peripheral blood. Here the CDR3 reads CASTNREYNSPLHF. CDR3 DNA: TGTGCCAGCACCAACAGGGAGTATAATTCACCCCTCCACTTT.